This T cell receptor (beta chain) stems from a study of blood T cell repertoires in COVID-19. Study at large: T cells, B-cell-depleted T cells, or PBMCs provided the cDNA or gDNA that served as material.

In the original processing: Nucleated cell number was recorded as an estimate derived from reference gene primer amplification. Profiled with immunoSEQ multiplex PCR; TCRdb holds only in-frame clones, not every one. That table supplies the V and J calls and clone size; D and trimming were determined from the DNA. The table has under 450,000 clones, about four fifths seen once; the top ten hold 0.85% to 1.3%. Only a few counts were recorded for this clone. This CDR3 is 15 amino acids long. The V gene lost 9 bases and the J gene lost 4 bases, with 21 bases spanning the gap. CDR1 SNHLY and CDR2 FYNNEI come from the germline V gene.

The sequence derives from a human donor with acute or convalescent COVID-19. The donor label of this sample is uncertain. Sequenced material: peripheral blood. The rearrangement links TRBV2 to TRBJ2-5, with TRBD1 as a possible D gene (5 bases). The chain's CDR3 is CASTLQGVGAETQYF. CDR3 in DNA: TGTGCCAGTACCCTCCAGGGTGTAGGGGCAGAGACCCAGTACTTC.